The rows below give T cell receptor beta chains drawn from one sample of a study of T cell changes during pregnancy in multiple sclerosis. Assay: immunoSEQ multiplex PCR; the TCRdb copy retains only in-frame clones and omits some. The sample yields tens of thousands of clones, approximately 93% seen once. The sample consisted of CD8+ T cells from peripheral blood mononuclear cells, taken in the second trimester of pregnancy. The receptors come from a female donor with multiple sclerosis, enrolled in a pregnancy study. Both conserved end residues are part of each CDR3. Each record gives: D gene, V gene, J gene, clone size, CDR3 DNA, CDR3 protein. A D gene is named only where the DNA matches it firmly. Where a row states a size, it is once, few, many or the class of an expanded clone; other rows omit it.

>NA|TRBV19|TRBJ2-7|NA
TGTGCCAGTAGGGCCCGTGGCAGCTCCTACGAGCAGTACTTC
CASRARGSSYEQYF
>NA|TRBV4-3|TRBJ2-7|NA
TGCGCCAGCAGCCAAGATCGGAGTCGGTTCATGGAGCAGTACTTC
CASSQDRSRFMEQYF
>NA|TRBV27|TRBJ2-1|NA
TGTGCCAGCAGTTTAGAAGCCTCCTACAATGAGCAGTTCTTC
CASSLEASYNEQFF
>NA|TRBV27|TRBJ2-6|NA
TGTGCCAGCAGTTCCGACAAGTCTGGGGCCAACGTCCTGACTTTC
CASSSDKSGANVLTF
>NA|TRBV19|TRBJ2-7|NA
TGTGCCAGTAGTATTGATCGGGGACTCTCCTACGAGCAGTACTTC
CASSIDRGLSYEQYF
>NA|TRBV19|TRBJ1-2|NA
TGTGCCAGTAGTAAAGGGGGGGACGCTGTCTATGGCTACACCTTC
CASSKGGDAVYGYTF
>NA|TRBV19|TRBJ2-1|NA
TGTGCCAGTAGTACCCCCCCGGGGGAAGGGCACTACAATGAGCAGTTCTTC
CASSTPPGEGHYNEQFF
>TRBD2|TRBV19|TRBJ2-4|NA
TGTGCCAGTAAAAGCTCGCCTAGCGGGCCCCATCCGTACTTC
CASKSSPSGPHPYF
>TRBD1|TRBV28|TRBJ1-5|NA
TGTGCCAGCAGTAGGACAGGGGATCAGCCCCAGCATTTT
CASSRTGDQPQHF
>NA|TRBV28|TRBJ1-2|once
TGTGCCAGCAGTTTGTCCTCCTCGAGTGCGGACTATGGCTACACCTTC
CASSLSSSSADYGYTF
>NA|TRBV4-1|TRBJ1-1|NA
TGCGCCAGCAGCCAAGGGGCTACTGAAGCTTTCTTT
CASSQGATEAFF
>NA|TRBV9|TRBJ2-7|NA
TGTGCCAGCAGCGTAGACCCAGCGGGCTCCTACGAGCAGTACTTC
CASSVDPAGSYEQYF
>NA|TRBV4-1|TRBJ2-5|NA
TGCGCCAGCAGCCAAGATCATTTTACCCAGTACTTC
CASSQDHFTQYF
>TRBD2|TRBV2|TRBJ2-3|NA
TGTGCCAGCAGTGAAGCGCTTTCGGATAGCGGGAGAGGCATGGGGCCAGATACGCAGTATTTT
CASSEALSDSGRGMGPDTQYF
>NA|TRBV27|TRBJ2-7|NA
TGTGCCAGCAGTTTAACGGTGGCGGGAAGCTACGAGCAGTACTTC
CASSLTVAGSYEQYF
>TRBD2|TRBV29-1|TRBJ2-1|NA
TGCAGCGGGGAATCCGGGACTAGCTTTTCCAATGAGCAGTTCTTC
CSGESGTSFSNEQFF
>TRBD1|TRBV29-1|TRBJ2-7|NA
TGCAGCGTTGAAGGAAGTGGACAGGGGCAAACCTACGAGCAGTACTTC
CSVEGSGQGQTYEQYF
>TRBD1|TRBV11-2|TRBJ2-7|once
TGTGCCAGCAGCCCAGAGGGGACAGGGGTATCCTACGAGCAGTACTTC
CASSPEGTGVSYEQYF
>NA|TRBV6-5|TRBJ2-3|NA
TGTGCCAGCAGTTACTCCCCTTTTGGCACAGATACGCAGTATTTT
CASSYSPFGTDTQYF
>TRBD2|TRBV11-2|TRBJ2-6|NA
TGTGCCAGCAGCTTAGTCCCCAGCAGGGGAGCGGGAGAACACAACGTCCTGACTTTC
CASSLVPSRGAGEHNVLTF
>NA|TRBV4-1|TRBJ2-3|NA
TGCGCCAGCAGCCAAGCCACTCCAGGGTTCACAGATACGCAGTATTTT
CASSQATPGFTDTQYF
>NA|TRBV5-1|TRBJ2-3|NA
TGCGCCAGCAACGAGGATTCCACAGATACGCAGTATTTT
CASNEDSTDTQYF
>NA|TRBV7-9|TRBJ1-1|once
TGTGCCAGCCGGGAGGGGAACACTGAAGCTTTCTTT
CASREGNTEAFF
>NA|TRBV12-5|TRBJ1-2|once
TGTGCTAGTGGTTTGGAAGCGGGGACGGGAAAAAACTATGGCTACACCTTC
CASGLEAGTGKNYGYTF
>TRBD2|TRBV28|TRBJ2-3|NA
TGTGCCAGCAGTTCCTGGATTAGCGGGGGATACACAGATACGCAGTATTTT
CASSSWISGGYTDTQYF
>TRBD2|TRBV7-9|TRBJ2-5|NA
TGTGCCAGCAGCCCGGACCACTTAGCGGGAGGAGGCCGTAAAGAGACCCAGTACTTC
CASSPDHLAGGGRKETQYF
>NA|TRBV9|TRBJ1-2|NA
TGTGCCAGCGGCTCGAAAAGTTCGAACTATGGCTACACCTTC
CASGSKSSNYGYTF
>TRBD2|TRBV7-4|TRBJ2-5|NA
TGTGCCAGCAGCCCCCGGACTAGCGGGTCGCTCCAAGAGACCCAGTACTTC
CASSPRTSGSLQETQYF
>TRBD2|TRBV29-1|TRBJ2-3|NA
TGCAGCGTTGTCCTCTGGAGGCTAGCGGGAGGCCCATCATATGATACGCAGTATTTT
CSVVLWRLAGGPSYDTQYF
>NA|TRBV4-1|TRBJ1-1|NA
TGCGCCAGCAGCCAAGTTCTCCGAGGGAACACTGAAGCTTTCTTT
CASSQVLRGNTEAFF
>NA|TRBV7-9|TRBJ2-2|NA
TGTGCCAGCAGCTTAGCTCAGGGCAACACCGGGGAGCTGTTTTTT
CASSLAQGNTGELFF
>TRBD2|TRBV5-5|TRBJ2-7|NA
TGTGCCAGCAGCCCCACTAGCGGAGTATCCTACGAGCAGTACTTC
CASSPTSGVSYEQYF
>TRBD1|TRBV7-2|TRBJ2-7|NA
TGTGCCAGCAGCTACCGGGACAGGGGATTATACGAGCAGTACTTC
CASSYRDRGLYEQYF
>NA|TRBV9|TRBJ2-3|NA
TGTGCCAGCAGCGTAGTGGCGGGGACCCGAGACACAGATACGCAGTATTTT
CASSVVAGTRDTDTQYF
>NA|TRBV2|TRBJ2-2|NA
TGTGCCAGCGTAGACAGGAACACCGGGGAGCTGTTTTTT
CASVDRNTGELFF
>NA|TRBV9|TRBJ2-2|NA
TGTGCCAGCAGCGTAGATCGGTACACGGGAGACACCGGGGAGCTGTTTTTT
CASSVDRYTGDTGELFF
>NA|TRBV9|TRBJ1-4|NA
TGTGCCAGCAGCGTATGCCCTTTTTGGAGGCCCCCTAATGAAAAACTGTTTTTT
CASSVCPFWRPPNEKLFF
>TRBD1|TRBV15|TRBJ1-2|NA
TGTGCCACCAGCTTACACGGAAAGGGGGCGCGGAACTATGGCTACACCTTC
CATSLHGKGARNYGYTF
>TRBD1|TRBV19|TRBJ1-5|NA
TGTGCCAGTAGTATCCCTGACAGGGCTCAGCCCCAGCATTTT
CASSIPDRAQPQHF
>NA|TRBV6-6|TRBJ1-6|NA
TGTGCCAGCAGTTACGTCGGACAGTATAATTCACCCCTCCACTTT
CASSYVGQYNSPLHF
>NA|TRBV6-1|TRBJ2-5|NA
TGTGCCAGCGAAGAGGGGACCCAGTACTTC
CASEEGTQYF
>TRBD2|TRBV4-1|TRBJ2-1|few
TGCGCCAGCAGCCAAGGGGAGGGGGAGCAGTTCTTC
CASSQGEGEQFF
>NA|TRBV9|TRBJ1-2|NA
TGTGCCAGCAGCGTAGGGAGAGCTTATGGCTACACCTTC
CASSVGRAYGYTF
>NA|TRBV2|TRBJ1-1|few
TGTGCCAGTCATGTGGCCACTGAAGCTTTCTTT
CASHVATEAFF
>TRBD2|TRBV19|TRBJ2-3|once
TGTGCCAGTAGTATACCGGGACTACTCACAGATACGCAGTATTTT
CASSIPGLLTDTQYF
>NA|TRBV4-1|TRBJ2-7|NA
TGCGCCAGCAGCCAGTTCGACGCGGGGTTCTACGAGCAGTACTTC
CASSQFDAGFYEQYF
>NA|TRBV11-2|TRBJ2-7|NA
TGTGCCAGCAGGCCTTTCTCGGGTGAGCAGTACTTC
CASRPFSGEQYF
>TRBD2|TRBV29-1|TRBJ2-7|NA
TGCAGCGTTGAGAGGACTAGCGGGAGAGGGGGATACGAGCAGTACTTC
CSVERTSGRGGYEQYF
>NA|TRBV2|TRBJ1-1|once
TGTGCCAGCAGGGACGCGGGCACGAACACTGAAGCTTTCTTT
CASRDAGTNTEAFF
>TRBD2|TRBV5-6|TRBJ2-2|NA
TGTGCCAGCAGCTGGGGGGGTAGGGTACCAGGCACCGGGGAGCTGTTTTTT
CASSWGGRVPGTGELFF
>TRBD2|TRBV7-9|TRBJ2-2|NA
TGTGCCAGCAGCTCTCGACTAGCGGTCACCGGGGAGCTGTTTTTT
CASSSRLAVTGELFF
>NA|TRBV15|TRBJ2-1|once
TGTGCCACCAGCTACCCCACGGGATACAATGAGCAGTTCTTC
CATSYPTGYNEQFF
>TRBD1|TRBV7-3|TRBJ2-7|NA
TGTGCCAGCAGCTTATCGACAGGGGGGTACGAGCAGTACTTC
CASSLSTGGYEQYF
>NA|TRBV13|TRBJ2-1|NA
TGTGCCAGCAGCTTCGGTCCTCTTCAATTGTACAATGAGCAGTTCTTC
CASSFGPLQLYNEQFF
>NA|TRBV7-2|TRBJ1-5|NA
TGTGCCAGCAGCTTAGTAAGCGGACAGACCAATCAGCCCCAGCATTTT
CASSLVSGQTNQPQHF